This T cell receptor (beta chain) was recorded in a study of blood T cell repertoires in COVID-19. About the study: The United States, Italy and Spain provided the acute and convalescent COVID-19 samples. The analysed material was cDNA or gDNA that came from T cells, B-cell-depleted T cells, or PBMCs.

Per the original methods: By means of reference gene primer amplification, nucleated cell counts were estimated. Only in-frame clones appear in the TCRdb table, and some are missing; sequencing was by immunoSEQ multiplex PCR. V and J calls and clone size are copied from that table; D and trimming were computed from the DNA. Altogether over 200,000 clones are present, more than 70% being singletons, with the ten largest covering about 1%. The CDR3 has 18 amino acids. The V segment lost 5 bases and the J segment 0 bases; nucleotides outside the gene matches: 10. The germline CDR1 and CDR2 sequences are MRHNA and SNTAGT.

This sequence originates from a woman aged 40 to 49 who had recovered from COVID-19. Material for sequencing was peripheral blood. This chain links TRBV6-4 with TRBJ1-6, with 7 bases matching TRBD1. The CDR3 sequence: CASSKTGQRSSYNSPLHF. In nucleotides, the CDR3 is TGTGCCAGCAGTAAGACAGGGCAAAGGAGCTCCTATAATTCACCCCTCCACTTT.